This T cell receptor (beta chain) was captured in a study of T-cell memory formation after mild COVID-19. TCRdb reprocessed the 5' RACE reads with MiXCR, giving one entry per CDR3 protein. The sample holds hundreds of thousands of distinct CDR3 sequences, roughly 15% seen once. This CDR3 has 15 amino acids. CDR1 and CDR2 (germline): GTSNPN, SVGIG (reference sequence). The trim removed 0 bases at V and 1 base at J, leaving 4 bases unmatched. The sequence was collected from a man younger than 35 who had mild COVID-19 (a few samples of this study predate the infection). Cell type and time point are not known. Material for sequencing was PBMCs or a T cell subset sorted from them (not recorded which). V usage is TRBV30 and J usage is TRBJ1-1; 8 bases fit TRBD1. The CDR3: CAWSVNDRGNTEAFF. The CDR3 DNA reads as TGTGCCTGGAGTGTAAATGACAGGGGGAACACTGAAGCTTTCTTT.